These T cell receptor beta chains were read from a single sample in a study of blood T cell repertoires in COVID-19. TCRdb's copy holds only in-frame clones and misses some; the assay was immunoSEQ multiplex PCR. The repertoire includes tens of thousands of clones, 80% to 90% of them detected once, and less than 5.5% sits in the top ten. Sequenced: peripheral blood. The origin of the receptors is a woman in her 70s with active COVID-19. Both conserved end residues are part of each CDR3. A D gene is named only where the DNA matches it firmly. Size tells how often a clone was seen (once, few, many) or the class of an expanded clone, and some rows leave it out.

TRBJ2-2 - TRBV6-5 - TGTGCCAGCACCTTAGGGGGGGCTGGCGGGGAGCTGTTTTTT CASTLGGAGGELFF
TRBJ2-7 - TRBV29-1 - TGCAGCGTGGGAACAGGGTCGTACGAGCAGTACTTC CSVGTGSYEQYF
TRBJ2-7 TRBD1 TRBV7-2 - TGTGCCAGCAGGTCTCGGACAGGGGCCACCTACGAGCAGTACTTC CASRSRTGATYEQYF
TRBJ2-5 - TRBV3-1/TRBV3-2 - TGTGCCAGCAGCCTAAACCAGGGCGGACAAGAGACCCAGTACTTC CASSLNQGGQETQYF
TRBJ2-3 TRBD2 TRBV18 - TGTGCCAGCTCACCAAGGGCTTTAGCGGGGGGCACAGATACGCAGTATTTT CASSPRALAGGTDTQYF
TRBJ2-1 - TRBV5-1 - TGCGCCAGCAGCTTGCGGGAAGACCTCTACAATGAGCAGTTCTTC CASSLREDLYNEQFF
TRBJ2-7 - TRBV21-1 - TGTGCCAGCAGCTTATACCGGGACTGCCCCTACGAGCAGTACTTC CASSLYRDCPYEQYF
TRBJ1-2 TRBD1 TRBV6-4 - TGTGCCAGCAGTGACACAGGGGCTGGTGGCTACACCTTC CASSDTGAGGYTF
TRBJ1-5 TRBD1 TRBV6-2/TRBV6-3 - TGTGCCAGCAGTTGGACAGGGGAACAGCCCCAGCATTTT CASSWTGEQPQHF
TRBJ1-2 - TRBV4-1 - TGCGCCAGCAGCGACCCAGTACGGGGAACCCACTACACCTTC CASSDPVRGTHYTF
TRBJ2-7 TRBD2 TRBV4-1 once TGCGCCAGCAGCCACCGTAAGGGAGGGGCTGACTACGAGCAGTACTTC CASSHRKGGADYEQYF
TRBJ2-7 TRBD1 TRBV2 few TGTGCCAGCAGGGGACAGGGCGGCGAGCAGTACTTC CASRGQGGEQYF
TRBJ2-1 TRBD1 TRBV28 - TGTGCCAGCAGTCCCACAGGGGTTTGGACGTCCTACAATGAGCAGTTCTTC CASSPTGVWTSYNEQFF
TRBJ2-7 TRBD2 TRBV5-1 - TGCGCCAGCAGCGAACAGACTAGCGCCTACTACGAGCAGTACTTC CASSEQTSAYYEQYF
TRBJ2-1 TRBD1 TRBV4-1 - TGCGCCAGCAGCCAAAGGGGGCCCGACAATGAGCAGTTCTTC CASSQRGPDNEQFF
TRBJ1-3 TRBD1 TRBV19 - TGTGCCAGTACCCAGGGGGACTCTGGAAACACCATATATTTT CASTQGDSGNTIYF
TRBJ1-2 - TRBV5-4 - TGTGCCAGCAGCTTGGTCGGGGAAAGGTATGGCTACACCTTC CASSLVGERYGYTF
TRBJ1-1 - TRBV9 once TGTGCCAGCAGCGTAGTTGGGCCGGCCGAAGCTTTCTTT CASSVVGPAEAFF
TRBJ1-4 TRBD1 TRBV30 - TGTGCCTGGGAGAACAGGGGCGGAGGAAAACTGTTTTTT CAWENRGGGKLFF
TRBJ1-1 - TRBV19 - TGTGCCAGTAGTATACGGAGACTAAACACTGAAGCTTTCTTT CASSIRRLNTEAFF
TRBJ1-2 TRBD1 TRBV7-9 few TGTGCCAGCAGCTTCGGGACAGGAGATCGGAGCTATGGCTACACCTTC CASSFGTGDRSYGYTF
TRBJ1-1 - TRBV7-9 - TGTGCCAGCAGCCCCTTGGGGGGGTGGATGAACACTGAAGCTTTCTTT CASSPLGGWMNTEAFF
TRBJ2-2 TRBD2 TRBV6-1 - TGTGCCAGCAGTGAGAGCGTGGTAGCGGGGGGGGCGGAGGCCGGGGAGCTGTTTTTT CASSESVVAGGAEAGELFF
TRBJ2-3 - TRBV7-8 - TGTGCCAGCAGCTTGTCGAGAAGCACAGATACGCAGTATTTT CASSLSRSTDTQYF
TRBJ1-2 TRBD1 TRBV28 - TGTGCCAGCAGTCTCGGACAGGGTGGTAACTATGGCTACACCTTC CASSLGQGGNYGYTF
TRBJ1-4 - TRBV20-1 - TGCAGTGCTAGTGAGCAGAGGGAAAAACTGTTTTTT CSASEQREKLFF
TRBJ2-3 TRBD1 TRBV6-1 - TGTGCCAGCAGTGGGAACAGGGGGCACAGGACGAGAGATACGCAGTATTTT CASSGNRGHRTRDTQYF
TRBJ2-1 TRBD2 TRBV7-2 - TGTGCCAGCAGCTTAGAACCTAGCGGGGGGAATGAGCAGTTCTTC CASSLEPSGGNEQFF
TRBJ1-6 TRBD1 TRBV11-2 once TGTGCCAGCAGTCTGGACAGGGCGGCGTCACCCCTCCACTTT CASSLDRAASPLHF
TRBJ1-1 - TRBV28 once TGTGCCAGCAGTTTGGGAGGGGGGAATGGGGGTGAAGCTTTCTTT CASSLGGGNGGEAFF
TRBJ2-7 TRBD2 TRBV5-1 - TGCGCCAGCAGCTTGGATAGCGGGGGGGCGGCTTACGAGCAGTACTTC CASSLDSGGAAYEQYF
TRBJ2-1 - TRBV11-2 - TGTGCCAGCAGCTCGACTCAGGGCTGGTACAATGAGCAGTTCTTC CASSSTQGWYNEQFF
TRBJ2-5 - TRBV11-1 - TGTGCCAGCAGATCCCAGGGGTTTGAGACCCAGTACTTC CASRSQGFETQYF
TRBJ1-6 - TRBV6-2/TRBV6-3 - TGTGCCAGCAGTCCGACGCGACGGAGCTCCTATAATTCACCCCTCCACTTT CASSPTRRSSYNSPLHF
TRBJ2-5 TRBD2 TRBV4-1 - TGCGCCAGCAGCCTCGGACTAGGGGAGACCCAGTACTTC CASSLGLGETQYF
TRBJ1-6 - TRBV25-1 - TGTGCCAGCAGACCGGGACAAAACGGTTCACCCCTCCACTTT CASRPGQNGSPLHF
TRBJ2-3 TRBD2 TRBV5-1 - TGCGCCAGCAGCTTGCGAGCGGGGGCGAGCCGCACAGATACGCAGTATTTT CASSLRAGASRTDTQYF
TRBJ2-7 TRBD2 TRBV6-5 - TGTGCCAGCAGTTCCTGGACTAGCGATTCCTACGAGCAGTACTTC CASSSWTSDSYEQYF
TRBJ1-4 - TRBV2 - TGTGCCAGCAGTGAACGGGAAGGTCTCCAACGGGGATTT CASSEREGLQRGF
TRBJ2-3 - TRBV7-2 - TGTGCCAGCAGCTTTGGGACTCTCACAGATACGCAGTATTTT CASSFGTLTDTQYF
TRBJ2-5 - TRBV11-3 - TGTGCCAGCAGCTTACAGGGGGGAGAGACCCAGTACTTC CASSLQGGETQYF
TRBJ2-5 TRBD1 TRBV7-9 - TGTGCCAGCAGCCAGGGGGCCCAGTACTTC CASSQGAQYF
TRBJ2-3 - TRBV4-3 few TGCGCCAGCAGCCTCGCCGTAGGGGCCGGGAGCACAGATACGCAGTATTTT CASSLAVGAGSTDTQYF
TRBJ1-2 - TRBV6-5 - TGTGCCAGCATTTTGCCTAAGGGGGTGGATGGCTACACCTTC CASILPKGVDGYTF
TRBJ2-7 - TRBV28 - TGTGCCAGCAGTAGTGGGGCGGCCGAGCAGTACTTC CASSSGAAEQYF
TRBJ2-1 TRBD2 TRBV19 once TGTGCCAGTAGTCCTGGACTAGCGGGGGATACCTTCTACAATGAGCAGTTCTTC CASSPGLAGDTFYNEQFF
TRBJ2-1 TRBD1 TRBV2 once TGTGCCAGCAGTGGGGGGACAGGGTACGATGAGCAGTTCTTC CASSGGTGYDEQFF
TRBJ2-7 - TRBV2 - TGTGCCAGCAGCCCGGGACAACCATTCTACGAGCAGTACTTC CASSPGQPFYEQYF
TRBJ1-5 - TRBV6-5 - TGTGCCAGCAGTTACGGGGCGAGACAGCCCCAGCATTTT CASSYGARQPQHF
TRBJ2-5 TRBD1 TRBV29-1 - TGCAGCGGGACAGGGGTCCAAGAGACCCAGTACTTC CSGTGVQETQYF
TRBJ1-4 - TRBV5-4 - TGTGCCAGCAGCTTGGTTGGGGCGATGGAAGAAAAACTGTTTTTT CASSLVGAMEEKLFF
TRBJ2-1 TRBD2 TRBV9 - TGTGCCAGCAGCGCGGGACTAGAAGTAAGTGAGCAGTTCTTC CASSAGLEVSEQFF
TRBJ2-3 TRBD2 TRBV19 - TGTGCCAGTAGTTTTGTGACTAGCGGGCGAGATACGCAGTATTTT CASSFVTSGRDTQYF
TRBJ1-1 - TRBV6-5 once TGTGCCAGCAGCTCCGCCAGGGACACTGAAGCTTTCTTT CASSSARDTEAFF
TRBJ1-2 - TRBV3-1/TRBV3-2 - TGTGCCAGCAGCCAAGATCCGGACAGTTTTGGCTACACCTTC CASSQDPDSFGYTF
TRBJ1-4 - TRBV7-9 - TGTGCCAGCACCCTGGGAGGTGTGGGCGAAAAACTGTTTTTT CASTLGGVGEKLFF